This TCR beta chain originates from a study of cytomegalovirus exposure and HLA in healthy donors (dated by TCRdb to the late 2010s). Broadly, across the study: A later analysis indicated that the 100 to 150 validation repertoires were generated on the platform also employed for the roughly 730 repertoires of the first cohort. To predict cytomegalovirus infection status, the study combined high-throughput TCR immunosequencing, statistical association of individual TCRs with disease status, and machine learning. Along with the approximately 670-subject first cohort, a separate validation cohort of approximately 110 different subjects was used. The study aimed to test whether cataloging public T cell receptors could reveal signatures of past pathogen exposure. The paper as a whole reports these results and caveats: A later analysis had no HLA typing for the validation cohort, so co-occurrence there was scored across all 130 or so repertoires. In a later analysis, TCRs clustered in the first cohort were found to also tend to co-occur in the 110 or so validation repertoires, with approximately 94% of cluster scores above 0. In both the original and validation cohorts, the classifier was reported to diagnose cytomegalovirus status with high specificity and sensitivity. In vitro tests confirmed that a few of the cytomegalovirus-associated TCR beta chains recognize cytomegalovirus antigens. While some public TCRs were present in many individuals, most TCR sequences turned up only very rarely across donors. The authors suggested that the approach could potentially be generalized to other disease states and immunological phenotypes. The study listed approximately 150 TCR beta chains as associated with cytomegalovirus.

This clone has only one observation. This receptor's antigen is unknown. There are no base qualities to consult, and no much larger clone falls within one base. The library came from the immunoSEQ multiplex PCR assay. As for the authors' bioinformatics: A statistical classification framework was developed to diagnose cytomegalovirus status using the catalog of TCR beta chain sequences. TCRdb re-hosts the immuneACCESS table, in-frame sequences only. Its copies lack some clones; in the studies checked, an unresolved V gene accounts for under half of them, and the cause for the rest is not known. V and J calls and clone size come straight from that table; D and trimming were deduced from the DNA. This sample has under 200,000 clones in its table, and roughly nine tenths of those were observed once. The biggest ten clones account for 5.7% of the sample. The donors were included in the validation cohort of 100 to 150 subjects, a group kept apart from the roughly 690-subject first cohort.

Trimming removed 4 bases from V and 5 bases from J; the gene matches leave 9 bases unexplained. The CDR3 spans 15 residues, from the cysteine through the phenylalanine. Of the read, only the CDR3 DNA is kept; its 45 bases are in frame from base 1. CDR1 MGHDK and CDR2 SYGVNS are derived from the germline V gene. The rearrangement joined TRBV25-1 to TRBJ2-5; TRBD1 lines up with 8 middle nucleotides. The sample consisted of PBMCs. The TCR originated in a woman aged 30 to 39 in good health and CMV-seronegative. CDR3 loop: CASSVVQGVVETQYF. At the DNA level, the sequence is TGTGCCAGCAGTGTCGTACAGGGGGTCGTGGAGACCCAGTACTTC.